What follows are 19 T cell receptor beta chains derived from one specimen sequenced in a study of cytomegalovirus exposure and HLA in healthy donors. Clones were read by immunoSEQ multiplex PCR, and TCRdb kept only the in-frame ones, dropping some. The sample records tens of thousands of clones, approximately 93% being singletons. The specimen sequenced was PBMCs. The receptor set was obtained from a woman younger than 35 in good health and CMV-seropositive.

This chain links TRBV5-1 with TRBJ2-5; 8 bases are shared with TRBD1. J lost 2 bases, V lost 7 bases, and 10 bases had no gene match. The CDR3 spans 15 residues. Germline CDR1 and CDR2: SGHRS and YFSETQ. DNA for the CDR3: TGCGCCAGCCGTGACAGGGGAACCGGGCAAGAGACCCAGTACTTC. It yields the protein CASRDRGTGQETQYF.

CDR3 region: CASRPSGTGNTGELFF. Here the CDR3 DNA reads TGTGCCAGCAGACCGTCCGGGACAGGGAACACCGGGGAGCTGTTTTTT. This chain connects TRBV28 to TRBJ2-2, with 8 bases fitting TRBD1. The V gene's germline CDR1 is MDHEN and CDR2 SYDVKM. The V and J ends lost 6 bases and 1 base, in that order; junction bases with no gene match: 7. The CDR3 is made up of 16 amino acids. Combining the CDR3 with reference TRBV28 and TRBJ2-2 gives the whole variable domain DVKVTQSSRYLVKRTGEKVFLECVQDMDHENMFWYRQDPGLGLRLIYFSYDVKMKEKGDIPEGYSVSREKKERFSLILESASTNQTSMYLCASRPSGTGNTGELFFGEGSRLTVL.

The chain joins TRBV5-1 to TRBJ2-7, with D possibly TRBD2 on 7 matching bases. This CDR3 is built from 15 residues. The V end was cut by 7 bases, the J end by 4 bases, with 21 bases between. CDR1 and CDR2 from the germline V gene are SGHRS and YFSETQ. The CDR3 coding sequence is TGCGCCAGCCGTCTCGGGGGGCAAGTTAGGTACGAGCAGTACTTC. Protein: CASRLGGQVRYEQYF.

This clone turned up a few times. This rearrangement joins TRBV30 to TRBJ1-2, with unresolved D. V dropped 0 bases and J dropped 5 bases, with 7 bases sitting between them. From germline, CDR1 is GTSNPN and CDR2 SVGIG (reference sequence). The length of the CDR3 is 12 residues. The CDR3 sequence is CAWSVPRYGYTF. The DNA of the CDR3 is TGTGCCTGGAGTGTCCCCAGGTATGGCTACACCTTC.

The gene calls are TRBV19 and TRBJ2-2; 7 nucleotides align to TRBD2. The CDR3 loop spans 19 amino acids. J was trimmed by 4 bases and V by 4 bases; bases with no gene match: 18. The germline V gene encodes CDR1 LNHDA and CDR2 SQIVND (reference sequence). CDR3 residues: CASSTDLGSGFEGTGELFF. In nucleotides, the CDR3 is TGTGCCAGTAGTACAGATTTGGGTAGCGGGTTCGAAGGCACCGGGGAGCTGTTTTTT.

The chain employs TRBV5-6 and TRBJ2-5; 11 positions match TRBD2. The CDR3 loop spans 17 amino acids. Germline V gene sequence: CDR1 SGHDT, CDR2 YYEEEE. With 2 bases clipped from V and 7 bases from J, the junction kept 13 bases outside the gene matches. The CDR3 DNA follows: TGTGCCAGCAGCTTCGCGCTAGCGGGGGGACCGGGCTGGACCCAGTACTTC. Its translation is CASSFALAGGPGWTQYF.

The J gene is TRBJ2-3, the V gene TRBV25-1; 9 bases fit TRBD2. With V trimmed by 6 bases and J by 1 base, 5 bases remained unmatched. The CDR3 has 15 residues. In germline, CDR1 is MGHDK, CDR2 SYGVNS. The CDR3 protein is CASSPSGAGTDTQYF. The CDR3 DNA reads TGTGCCAGCAGCCCTAGCGGGGCCGGCACAGATACGCAGTATTTT.

The chain carries TRBV18 and TRBJ2-1; 7 bases agree with TRBD2. Trimming cost V 3 bases and J 6 bases; bases outside gene matches: 8. The germline V gene has CDR1 KGHSH and CDR2 LQKENI. The CDR3 loop spans 15 amino acids. The CDR3, as DNA: TGTGCCAGCTCACCGCTAGCGGCCCTGGGCAATGAGCAGTTCTTC. The encoded protein is CASSPLAALGNEQFF.

Only one count was recorded for this clone. The chain links TRBV4-3 to TRBJ1-4; D is perhaps TRBD1 (5 bases). V lost 0 bases and J 7 bases, leaving 21 bases between the germline ends. The CDR3 consists of 18 residues. Germline-derived CDR1 and CDR2 are LGHNA and YSLEER. The CDR3 coding sequence is TGCGCCAGCAGCCAAGATACGTTTGGGGCCCATAGCGGTGAAAAACTGTTTTTT. It encodes CASSQDTFGAHSGEKLFF.

J is TRBJ2-5 and V is TRBV6-5; 7 bases are shared with TRBD2. V lost 3 bases and J lost 6; bases outside the gene matches: 7. The CDR3 has 14 amino acids. CDR1 and CDR2 from the germline V gene are MNHEY and SVGAGI. This chain's CDR3 is CASSYGAGRQTQYF. The CDR3 DNA reads TGTGCCAGCAGTTATGGAGCGGGAAGGCAGACCCAGTACTTC.

The V gene is TRBV7-9, the J gene TRBJ1-1; perhaps TRBD1 as D (5 bases). CDR3 size: 12 residues. Per the germline V gene, CDR1 is SEHNR and CDR2 is FQNEAQ (reference sequence). V gave up 4 bases and J gave up 10 bases, with 13 bases separating them. The CDR3 loop reads CASSSGPGGAFF. The CDR3, as DNA: TGTGCCAGCAGCTCGGGCCCCGGGGGAGCTTTCTTT.

This rearrangement joins TRBV29-1 to TRBJ2-7; 10 nucleotides agree with TRBD1. The V gene's germline CDR1 is SQVTM and CDR2 ANQGSEA. This CDR3 is 14 amino acids long. The ends lost 4 bases at V and 5 bases at J; junction bases unmatched: 8. Here the CDR3 reads CSVVGGQGWDEQYF. The DNA of the CDR3 is TGCAGCGTTGTAGGGGGACAGGGGTGGGACGAGCAGTACTTC.

The chain uses TRBV4-3 and TRBJ2-1; 9 bases align to TRBD2. The CDR3 sequence is 18 residues long. The germline gives CDR1 LGHNA, CDR2 YSLEER. J was trimmed by 9 bases and V by 1 base; bases with no gene match: 16. In nucleotides, the CDR3 is TGCGCCAGCAGCCAAGGCAGCGCGGGAGGGCCGCCTTATGGTGAGCAGTTCTTC. Encoded protein: CASSQGSAGGPPYGEQFF.

The chain joins TRBV4-1 to TRBJ2-2; 8 bases are shared with TRBD1. Germline V gives CDR1 MGHRA, CDR2 YSYEKL. This CDR3 has 16 residues. The J segment lost 5 bases and the V segment lost 2 bases, leaving 7 bases of the junction unmatched. CDR3 DNA sequence: TGCGCCAGCAGCCAACCGCAGGGGGCAACTACCGGGGAGCTGTTTTTT. It translates to CASSQPQGATTGELFF.

The gene calls are TRBV2 and TRBJ1-1, with no clear D. CDR1 SNHLY and CDR2 FYNNEI come from the germline V gene. The CDR3 extends over 13 amino acids. Trimming removed 1 base at V and 2 bases at J, with 5 bases between. The CDR3 DNA follows: TGTGCCAGCAGTGAAGGTATAAACACTGAAGCTTTCTTT. Translating it yields CASSEGINTEAFF. Full variable domain (remainder filled in from reference TRBV2 and TRBJ1-1): EPEVTQTPSHQVTQMGQEVILRCVPISNHLYFYWYRQILGQKVEFLVSFYNNEISEKSEIFDDQFSVERPDGSNFTLKIRSTKLEDSAMYFCASSEGINTEAFFGQGTRLTVV.

The chain is built from TRBV29-1 and TRBJ1-2; TRBD1 matches at 8 bases. Germline CDR1 and CDR2: SQVTM and ANQGSEA. V was clipped by 3 bases and J by 5 bases; unmatched bases: 2. The CDR3 is 12 amino acids. CDR3 protein: CSVDTGGYGYTF. Written as DNA, the CDR3 is TGCAGCGTTGACACAGGGGGGTATGGCTACACCTTC.

The chain joins TRBV30 to TRBJ2-5, with D hard to call. The V gene's germline CDR1 is GTSNPN and CDR2 SVGIG (reference sequence). There are 13 residues in the CDR3. With 0 bases removed from V and 2 bases from J, the gap between germline ends came to 7 bases. The CDR3 loop is CAWSVSMQETQYF. The CDR3, as DNA: TGTGCCTGGAGTGTTTCAATGCAAGAGACCCAGTACTTC.

This chain uses TRBV29-1 with TRBJ2-3; 14 nucleotides agree with TRBD2. Germline lookup yields CDR1 SQVTM and CDR2 ANQGSEA. The CDR3 totals 16 residues. Trimming took 4 bases from V and 2 from J; bases not matched to a gene: 5. CDR3 nucleotide sequence: TGCAGCGTTGGCGGACTAGCGGGAGGATACACAGATACGCAGTATTTT. The encoded protein is CSVGGLAGGYTDTQYF.

This clone appeared once. The chain employs TRBV28 and TRBJ1-3; D is possibly TRBD1 (6 bases). The V and J ends lost 5 bases and 0 bases respectively, with 11 bases between them. Germline values: CDR1 MDHEN, CDR2 SYDVKM. The CDR3 totals 15 residues. CDR3 nucleotide sequence: TGTGCCAGCAGTCCCCCGGACAGCTCTGGAAACACCATATATTTT. Its translation: CASSPPDSSGNTIYF.